One and the same sample provided the 29 T cell receptor beta chains below, sequenced in a study of T-cell memory formation after mild COVID-19. TCRdb re-derived calls from the 5' RACE reads in MiXCR, one entry per CDR3 protein. The sample records roughly 200,000 distinct CDR3 sequences, 9.5% being singletons. Sequencing was performed on PBMCs or a T cell subset sorted from them (not recorded which). These receptors originate from a man aged 18 to 29 who had mild COVID-19 (a few samples of this study predate the infection). Cell type and time point are not known.

The genes are TRBV29-1 and TRBJ2-3, with D perhaps TRBD1 (5 bases). V was trimmed by 6 bases and J by 2 bases, leaving 12 bases between them. Looked up from germline, CDR1 is SQVTM and CDR2 is ANQGSEA. This CDR3 contains 13 residues. CDR3 in DNA: TGCAGCGTAATAAAGGGGATCACAGATACGCAGTATTTT. Translated, it gives CSVIKGITDTQYF.

In regard to this clonotype: A much bigger clone sits one base away, suggesting this may be a read error. The chain couples TRBV11-2 to TRBJ2-1; the D gene could be TRBD1 or TRBD2 (6 bases each). Per the germline V gene, CDR1 is SGHAT and CDR2 is FQNNGV. The CDR3 runs 14 residues. Here the CDR3 DNA reads TGTGCCAGCAGCCCATTCGGGGGCTACACTGAGCAGTTCTTC. This translates into CASSPFGGYTEQFF.

This clonotype has a count of ten or more. V usage is TRBV7-7 and J usage is TRBJ2-1, with D possibly TRBD2 on 5 matching bases. CDR1 SSHAT and CDR2 FNYEAQ come from the germline V gene (reference sequence). This CDR3 spans 15 amino acids. The germline V and J ends were trimmed by 5 bases and 2 bases, with 13 bases remaining between them. Written as DNA, the CDR3 is TGTGCCAGCAGCCTCCGACTAACTACCTACAATGAGCAGTTCTTC. It encodes CASSLRLTTYNEQFF.

This clonotype came up a few times. The rearrangement uses TRBV3-1 and TRBJ2-3, with 11 bases aligning to TRBD2. This CDR3 comprises 16 residues. CDR1 and CDR2 from the germline V gene are LGHDT and YNNKEL (reference sequence). V gave up 4 bases and J gave up 0 bases; unmatched junction bases: 3. The CDR3 spells CASSRTSGGSTDTQYF. CDR3 nucleotides: TGTGCCAGCAGCCGTACTAGCGGGGGAAGCACAGATACGCAGTATTTT.

Note on this clonotype: A junction end diverges from the germline sequence, so it may reflect a read error. The chain couples TRBV3-1 to TRBJ2-4; TRBD2 matches 11 bases. This CDR3 contains 17 residues. The germline CDR1 and CDR2 sequences are LGHDT and YNNKEL (reference sequence). CDR3 DNA: TGTGCCAGCAGCCAAGAGGGTAGCGGGGGGGCCAGAAACATTCAGTACTTC. Its translation is CASSQEGSGGARNIQYF.

This clonotype occurred many times. The genes are TRBV3-1 and TRBJ2-5; TRBD1 or TRBD2 may be the D gene (5 bases each). The ends were cut back, 5 bases at V and 5 bases at J, with 12 bases in the middle. Germline loops: CDR1 LGHDT, CDR2 YNNKEL (reference sequence). CDR3 length equals 13 residues. Here the CDR3 DNA reads TGTGCCAGCAGCGCGAGGGGCACGGAGACCCAGTACTTC. Residues: CASSARGTETQYF.

V gene TRBV14 combines with J gene TRBJ2-3; 7 bases map to TRBD2. Germline values: CDR1 SGHDN, CDR2 FVKESK. V was clipped by 0 bases and J by 1 base; unmatched bases: 7. CDR3 size: 17 residues. The CDR3 nucleotides read TGTGCCAGCAGCCAAGATCAAGCGGGATATCGCACAGATACGCAGTATTTT. It codes for CASSQDQAGYRTDTQYF. Full variable domain (missing parts from reference TRBV14 and TRBJ2-3): EAGVTQFPSHSVIEKGQTVTLRCDPISGHDNLYWYRRVMGKEIKFLLHFVKESKQDESGMPNNRFLAERTGGTYSTLKVQPAELEDSGVYFCASSQDQAGYRTDTQYFGPGTRLTVL.

The V gene is TRBV20-1, the J gene TRBJ2-7; tentative D call: TRBD1 (5 bases). CDR1 is DFQATT, CDR2 SNEGSKA, per germline (reference sequence). The length of the CDR3 is 11 residues. V lost 5 bases and J 6 bases, leaving 11 bases between the germline ends. CDR3 nucleotides: TGCAGTGCTGAGACAGTCTCCGAGCAGTACGTC. Its protein is CSAETVSEQYV.

This clonotype was observed a few times. The chain has TRBV25-1 and TRBJ1-1; 11 positions match TRBD1. Germline V gives CDR1 MGHDK, CDR2 SYGVNS. This CDR3 spans 15 amino acids. V was pared by 1 base and J by 5 bases, with 3 bases of the junction left unmatched. CDR3 amino acids: CASSEWTGGETEAFF. The CDR3 nucleotides read TGTGCCAGCAGTGAATGGACAGGGGGCGAGACTGAAGCTTTCTTT.

This clonotype was recorded many times. The gene calls are TRBV7-2 and TRBJ2-5, with D unresolved. The germline V and J ends were trimmed by 5 bases and 5 bases, with 12 bases remaining between them. The CDR3 spans 13 residues. Germline lookup yields CDR1 SGHTA and CDR2 FQGNSA. DNA for the CDR3: TGTGCCAGCAGCCCCCCAGGTCGGGAGACCCAGTACTTC. It encodes CASSPPGRETQYF.

V is TRBV3-1 and J is TRBJ2-4, with TRBD2 matching 9 bases. Germline V gives CDR1 LGHDT, CDR2 YNNKEL (reference sequence). CDR3 length: 14 amino acids. After removal of 3 bases from V and 6 bases from J, the junction contained 3 bases not matched to a gene. DNA for the CDR3: TGTGCCAGCAGCCAGGCGGGGGGGCCAAACATTCAGTACTTC. Translated: CASSQAGGPNIQYF.

This clonotype came up many times. V and J are TRBV4-1 and TRBJ2-7, with D maybe TRBD1 (5 bases). The V and J ends lost 5 bases and 2 bases respectively, with 13 bases between them. CDR3 length: 14 residues. The germline CDR1 and CDR2 sequences are MGHRA and YSYEKL. CDR3 coding DNA: TGCGCCAGCAGCGCGCAAGGGGTCCCCTACGAGCAGTACGTC. It translates to CASSAQGVPYEQYV.

This clonotype appeared many times. The chain couples TRBV3-1 to TRBJ2-1, with TRBD1 matching 10 bases. Germline-derived CDR1 and CDR2 are LGHDT and YNNKEL (reference sequence). The CDR3 loop spans 15 amino acids. V shed 4 bases and J 6 bases; nucleotides not matched to a gene: 6. In DNA, the CDR3 is TGTGCCAGCAGCCCGTGGACAGGGGGGATCAATGAGCAGTTCTTC. Protein: CASSPWTGGINEQFF.

This clonotype was seen only a few times. V gene TRBV5-1 combines with J gene TRBJ2-1, with unresolved D. The germline V gene has CDR1 SGHRS and CDR2 YFSETQ. Trimming stripped 1 base from V and 6 bases from J, with 5 bases between. This CDR3 contains 12 residues. For the CDR3, the DNA is TGCGCCAGCAGCTTGTTAGTCAATGAGCAGTTCTTC. It specifies CASSLLVNEQFF. Full variable domain (missing parts from reference TRBV5-1 and TRBJ2-1): KAGVTQTPRYLIKTRGQQVTLSCSPISGHRSVSWYQQTPGQGLQFLFEYFSETQRNKGNFPGRFSGRQFSNSRSEMNVSTLELGDSALYLCASSLLVNEQFFGPGTRLTVL.

V is TRBV5-4 and J is TRBJ1-2; D gene ambiguous. CDR1 and CDR2 (germline): SGHNT, YYREEE (reference sequence). V dropped 0 bases and J dropped 7 bases, with 10 bases sitting between them. This CDR3 contains 13 residues. CDR3 sequence reads: CASSLAVVGGYTF. For the CDR3, the DNA is TGTGCCAGCAGCTTGGCAGTGGTCGGTGGCTACACCTTC.

This clonotype has ten or more counts. The chain joins TRBV20-1 to TRBJ2-7; D gene uncertain. Trimming removed 3 bases at V and 2 bases at J, with 8 bases between. Germline CDR1 is DFQATT and CDR2 is SNEGSKA (reference sequence). This CDR3 region has 12 residues. CDR3 sequence: CSARVGPYEQYF. DNA for the CDR3: TGCAGTGCTAGGGTAGGTCCCTACGAGCAGTACTTC.

The chain is built from TRBV9 and TRBJ1-5; no clear D gene. Germline V gene data show CDR1 as SGDLS and CDR2 as YYNGEE. The CDR3 is 13 amino acids. The CDR3 here is CASAEDSNQPQHF. In DNA form, the CDR3 reads TGTGCAAGCGCAGAGGATAGCAATCAGCCCCAGCATTTT.

The sample holds a few counts of this clonotype. The V gene is TRBV5-1, the J gene TRBJ2-6; D assignment may be TRBD1 or TRBD2 (5 bases each). Germline CDR1 SGHRS, CDR2 YFSETQ. CDR3 length: 16 amino acids. V lost 3 bases to trimming and J lost 2 bases, with 12 bases between them. In DNA form, the CDR3 reads TGCGCCAGCAGCTCACCCGGGACGGCTGGGGCCAACGTCCTGACTTTC. This encodes CASSSPGTAGANVLTF. The complete variable domain, with remaining parts taken from reference TRBV5-1 and TRBJ2-6, reads KAGVTQTPRYLIKTRGQQVTLSCSPISGHRSVSWYQQTPGQGLQFLFEYFSETQRNKGNFPGRFSGRQFSNSRSEMNVSTLELGDSALYLCASSSPGTAGANVLTFGAGSRLTVL.

This chain uses TRBV7-6 with TRBJ2-7; possible D gene TRBD2, 5 bases. Germline V gene lookup returns CDR1 SGHVS and CDR2 FNYEAQ. The V gene lost 2 bases and the J gene lost 6 bases, with 8 bases spanning the gap. This CDR3 region has 12 residues. CDR3 coding DNA: TGTGCCAGCAGCTTAACGGGGTTCGAGCAGTACTTC. This encodes CASSLTGFEQYF.

This clonotype occurred a few times. The rearrangement uses TRBV20-1 and TRBJ2-7; tentative D call: TRBD2 (6 bases). Germline values: CDR1 DFQATT, CDR2 SNEGSKA (reference sequence). CDR3 length equals 14 residues. Trimming pared 6 bases from V and 0 bases from J, leaving 15 bases between. The CDR3 protein is CSAKRATSSYEQYV. Written as DNA, the CDR3 is TGCAGTGCCAAGCGGGCGACGAGCTCCTACGAGCAGTACGTC.

The chain carries TRBV5-6 and TRBJ2-5; TRBD1 is a possible D gene (5 bases). Between the trimmed V and J ends, which lost 0 bases and 4 bases, there was a span of 7 bases. CDR3 length: 13 residues. Looked up from germline, CDR1 is SGHDT and CDR2 is YYEEEE. CDR3 in amino acids: CASSLGQRETQYF. CDR3 nucleotides: TGTGCCAGCAGCTTGGGACAGCGAGAGACCCAGTACTTC. Full variable domain (remainder filled in from reference TRBV5-6 and TRBJ2-5): DAGVTQSPTHLIKTRGQQVTLRCSPKSGHDTVSWYQQALGQGPQFIFQYYEEEERQRGNFPDRFSGHQFPNYSSELNVNALLLGDSALYLCASSLGQRETQYFGPGTRLLVL.

This chain joins TRBV5-6 and TRBJ2-2; D gene uncertain. This CDR3 is built from 15 residues. The V and J ends lost 7 bases and 2 bases respectively, with 15 bases between them. Germline CDR1 SGHDT, CDR2 YYEEEE. The CDR3 region has the DNA TGTGCCAGCCTTGCCCGGAGACCAAACACCGGGGAGCTGTTTTTT. Translated: CASLARRPNTGELFF.

This chain links TRBV7-2 with TRBJ2-2; D ambiguous. The V end lost 7 bases, the J end lost 4 bases, and 13 bases lay between the germline ends. Germline CDR1 is SGHTA and CDR2 is FQGNSA. The CDR3 consists of 14 residues. DNA of the CDR3: TGTGCCAGCACCGCGGCCGCAACCACCGGGGAGCTGTTTTTT. This encodes CASTAAATTGELFF. Using reference TRBV7-2 and TRBJ2-2 for the parts outside the CDR3, the full variable domain is GAGVSQSPSNKVTEKGKDVELRCDPISGHTALYWYRQSLGQGLEFLIYFQGNSAPDKSGLPSDRFSAERTGGSVSTLTIQRTQQEDSAVYLCASTAAATTGELFFGEGSRLTVL.

The chain employs TRBV24-1 and TRBJ2-2; D gene ambiguous. The CDR3 has 13 residues. Deletions cut 7 bases from V and 7 bases from J, with 12 bases between. CDR1 and CDR2 from the germline V gene are KGHDR and SFDVKD. Here the CDR3 DNA reads TGTGCCACCAGCCCCCGGGCCCACGGGGAGCTGTTTTTT. Translated: CATSPRAHGELFF.

This clonotype appeared many times. V and J are TRBV4-2 and TRBJ2-2; D is possibly TRBD1 or TRBD2 (5 bases each). The ends were cut back, 3 bases at V and 2 bases at J, with 13 bases in the middle. The CDR3 is 16 amino acids. Germline V CDR1 and CDR2: LGHNA, YNFKEQ. The CDR3, as DNA: TGTGCCAGCAGCCACGTGGGACCGACTAACACCGGGGAGCTGTTTTTT. Translated: CASSHVGPTNTGELFF.

This clonotype was observed a handful of times. V usage is TRBV6-2 or TRBV6-3 and J usage is TRBJ1-2; 8 bases fit TRBD1. Per germline, CDR1 MNHEY and CDR2 SVGEGT. The CDR3 totals 14 residues. With V trimmed by 2 bases and J by 8 bases, 7 bases remained unmatched. The CDR3 DNA reads TGTGCCAGCAGTTACCCCGGACAGGGCCGAGGCTACACCTTC. Translating it yields CASSYPGQGRGYTF.

This clonotype was recorded a few times. The chain is built from TRBV4-2 and TRBJ1-6; the D is unclear. V was shortened by 3 bases and J by 3 bases, with 9 bases between the two germline ends. CDR1 is LGHNA and CDR2 is YNFKEQ in the germline V gene. This CDR3 is 15 amino acids long. The CDR3: CASSQDQYYNSPLHF. The CDR3 DNA follows: TGTGCCAGCAGCCAGGATCAGTACTATAATTCACCCCTCCACTTT.

In this sample, this clonotype turned up a few times. The V call is TRBV19, the J call TRBJ2-6; the match to TRBD1 covers 7 bases. V was clipped by 1 base and J by 2 bases; unmatched bases: 5. CDR1 and CDR2 from the germline V gene are LNHDA and SQIVND (reference sequence). The CDR3 spans 17 residues. CDR3 sequence (DNA): TGTGCCAGTAGTATAGTTCGGACAGGCGCTGGGGCCAACGTCCTGACTTTC. Encoded protein: CASSIVRTGAGANVLTF.

This clonotype was counted ten times or more. The rearrangement joins TRBV7-6 to TRBJ2-3, with TRBD1 matching over 11 bases. After removal of 1 base from V and 5 bases from J, the junction contained 2 bases not matched to a gene. This CDR3 is 15 amino acids long. The germline V gene has CDR1 SGHVS and CDR2 FNYEAQ. The CDR3 region has the DNA TGTGCCAGCAGCTTAGGGACAGGGGGCGGAGATACGCAGTATTTT. This gives the protein CASSLGTGGGDTQYF.